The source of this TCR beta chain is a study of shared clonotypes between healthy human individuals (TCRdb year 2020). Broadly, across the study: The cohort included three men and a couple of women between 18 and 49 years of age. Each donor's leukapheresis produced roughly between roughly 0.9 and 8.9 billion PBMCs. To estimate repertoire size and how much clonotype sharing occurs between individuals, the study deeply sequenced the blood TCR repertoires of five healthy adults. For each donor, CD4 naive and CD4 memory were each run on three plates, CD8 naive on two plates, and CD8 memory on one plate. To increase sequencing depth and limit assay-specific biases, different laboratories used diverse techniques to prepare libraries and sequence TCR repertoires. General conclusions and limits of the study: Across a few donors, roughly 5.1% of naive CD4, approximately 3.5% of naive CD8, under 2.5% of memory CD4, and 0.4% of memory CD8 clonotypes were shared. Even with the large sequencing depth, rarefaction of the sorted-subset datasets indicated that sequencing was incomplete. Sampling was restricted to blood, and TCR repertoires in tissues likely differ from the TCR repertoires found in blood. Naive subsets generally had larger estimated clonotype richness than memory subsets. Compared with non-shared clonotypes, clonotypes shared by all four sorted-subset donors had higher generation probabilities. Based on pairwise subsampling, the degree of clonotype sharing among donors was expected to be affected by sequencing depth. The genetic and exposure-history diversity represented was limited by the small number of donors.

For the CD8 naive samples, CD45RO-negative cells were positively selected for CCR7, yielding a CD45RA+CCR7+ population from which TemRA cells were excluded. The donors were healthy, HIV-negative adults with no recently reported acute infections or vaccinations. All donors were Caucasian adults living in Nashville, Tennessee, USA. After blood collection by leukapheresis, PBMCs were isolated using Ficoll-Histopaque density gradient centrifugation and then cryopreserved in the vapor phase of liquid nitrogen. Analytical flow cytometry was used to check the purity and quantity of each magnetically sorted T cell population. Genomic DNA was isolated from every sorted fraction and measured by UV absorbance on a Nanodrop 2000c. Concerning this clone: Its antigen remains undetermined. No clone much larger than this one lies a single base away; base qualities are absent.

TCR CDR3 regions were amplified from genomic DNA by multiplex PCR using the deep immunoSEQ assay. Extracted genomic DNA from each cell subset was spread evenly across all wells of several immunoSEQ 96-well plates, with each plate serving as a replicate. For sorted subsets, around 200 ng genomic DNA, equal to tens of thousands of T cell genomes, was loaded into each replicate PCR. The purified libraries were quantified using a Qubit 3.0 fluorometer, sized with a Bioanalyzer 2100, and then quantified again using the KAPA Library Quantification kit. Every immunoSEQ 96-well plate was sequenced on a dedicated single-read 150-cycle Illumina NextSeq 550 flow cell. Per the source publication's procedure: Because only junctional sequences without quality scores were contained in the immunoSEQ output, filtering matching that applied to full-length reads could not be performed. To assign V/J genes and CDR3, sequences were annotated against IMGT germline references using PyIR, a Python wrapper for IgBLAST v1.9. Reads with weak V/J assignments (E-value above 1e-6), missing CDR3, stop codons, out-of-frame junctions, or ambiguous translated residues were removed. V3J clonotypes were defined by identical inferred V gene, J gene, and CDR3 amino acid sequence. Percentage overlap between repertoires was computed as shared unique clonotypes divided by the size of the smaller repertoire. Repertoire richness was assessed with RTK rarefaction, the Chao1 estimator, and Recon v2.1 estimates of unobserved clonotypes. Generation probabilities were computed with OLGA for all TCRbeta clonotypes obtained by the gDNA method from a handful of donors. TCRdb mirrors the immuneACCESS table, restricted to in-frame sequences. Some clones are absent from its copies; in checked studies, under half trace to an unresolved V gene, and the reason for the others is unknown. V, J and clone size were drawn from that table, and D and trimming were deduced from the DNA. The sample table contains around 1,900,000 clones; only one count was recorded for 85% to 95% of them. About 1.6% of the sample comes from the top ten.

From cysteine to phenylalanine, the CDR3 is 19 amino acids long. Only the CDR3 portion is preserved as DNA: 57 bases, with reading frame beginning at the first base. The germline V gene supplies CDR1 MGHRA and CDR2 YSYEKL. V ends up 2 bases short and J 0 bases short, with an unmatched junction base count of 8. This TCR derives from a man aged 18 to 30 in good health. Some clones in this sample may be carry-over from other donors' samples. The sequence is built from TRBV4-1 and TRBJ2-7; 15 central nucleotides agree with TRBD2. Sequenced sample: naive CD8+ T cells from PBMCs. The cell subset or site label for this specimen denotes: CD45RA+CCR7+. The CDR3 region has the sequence CASSQLWTSGRAPSYEQYF. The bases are TGCGCCAGCAGCCAACTATGGACTAGCGGGAGGGCCCCCTCCTACGAGCAGTACTTC.